This T cell receptor (beta chain) was captured by sequencing in a study of blood T cell repertoires in COVID-19. Study details: From the United States, Italy and Spain came samples of acute and convalescent COVID-19. T cells, B-cell-depleted T cells, or PBMCs supplied cDNA or gDNA.

Original analysis: Researchers report that nucleated cell counts were estimated from reference gene primer amplification. This table comes from immunoSEQ multiplex PCR, and its TCRdb copy is limited to in-frame clones, with some not included. V and J calls plus clone size are reproduced from that table; the DNA served to infer D and trimming. The sample lists 230,000 or so clones, roughly 90% seen once, with roughly 2% in the top ten. The CDR3 spans 19 residues. Trimming took 3 bases from V and 0 from J; bases not matched to a gene: 7. CDR1 and CDR2 (germline): SGHVS, FNYEAQ. V and J are TRBV7-6 and TRBJ2-2; 13 nucleotides match TRBD2. This receptor was taken from a man aged 40-50 years with active or convalescent COVID-19. The source material was peripheral blood. CDR3 protein: CASSFRLAGGRPNTGELFF. As DNA, the CDR3 is TGTGCCAGCAGCTTTAGACTAGCGGGAGGCAGACCGAACACCGGGGAGCTGTTTTTT.